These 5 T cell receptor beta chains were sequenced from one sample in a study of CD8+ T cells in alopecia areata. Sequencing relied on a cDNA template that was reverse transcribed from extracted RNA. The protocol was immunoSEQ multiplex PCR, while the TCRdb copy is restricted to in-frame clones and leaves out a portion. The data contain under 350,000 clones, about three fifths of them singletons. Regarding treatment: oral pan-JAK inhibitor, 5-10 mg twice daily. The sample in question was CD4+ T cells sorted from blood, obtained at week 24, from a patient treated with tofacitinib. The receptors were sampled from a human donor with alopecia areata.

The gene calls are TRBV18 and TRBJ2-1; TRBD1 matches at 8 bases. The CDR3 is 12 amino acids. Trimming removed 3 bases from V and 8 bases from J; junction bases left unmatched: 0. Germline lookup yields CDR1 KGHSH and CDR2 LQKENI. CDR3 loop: CASSPDRDEQFF. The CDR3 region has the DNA TGTGCCAGCTCACCGGACAGGGATGAGCAGTTCTTC.

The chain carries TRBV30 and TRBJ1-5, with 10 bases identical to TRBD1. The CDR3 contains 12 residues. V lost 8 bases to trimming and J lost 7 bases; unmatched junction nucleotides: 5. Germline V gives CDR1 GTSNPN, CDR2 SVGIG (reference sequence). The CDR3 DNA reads TGTGCCCTGGAGACAGGGGGCCAGCCCCAGCATTTT. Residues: CALETGGQPQHF.

CDR3 DNA: TGTGCCAGCAGCCCCCGGACAGGGTTTTCACCCCTCCACTTT. It specifies CASSPRTGFSPLHF. The V gene is TRBV7-9, the J gene TRBJ1-6, with 8 bases fitting TRBD1. J was trimmed by 9 bases and V by 5 bases; bases with no gene match: 6. This CDR3 region has 14 residues. Looked up from germline, CDR1 is SEHNR and CDR2 is FQNEAQ (reference sequence).

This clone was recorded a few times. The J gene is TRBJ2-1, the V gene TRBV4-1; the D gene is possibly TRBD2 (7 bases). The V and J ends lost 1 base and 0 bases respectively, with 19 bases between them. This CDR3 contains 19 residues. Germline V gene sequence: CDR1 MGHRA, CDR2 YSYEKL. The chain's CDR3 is CASSQVWKRGQSSYNEQFF. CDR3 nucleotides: TGCGCCAGCAGCCAAGTGTGGAAGCGGGGACAAAGCTCCTACAATGAGCAGTTCTTC.

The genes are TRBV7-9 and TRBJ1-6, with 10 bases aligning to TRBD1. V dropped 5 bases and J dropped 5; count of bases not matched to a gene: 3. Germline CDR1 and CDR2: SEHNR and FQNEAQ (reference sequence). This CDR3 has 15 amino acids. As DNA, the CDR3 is TGTGCCAGCAGCGCGGGGACAGGGGATAATTCACCCCTCCACTTT. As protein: CASSAGTGDNSPLHF.